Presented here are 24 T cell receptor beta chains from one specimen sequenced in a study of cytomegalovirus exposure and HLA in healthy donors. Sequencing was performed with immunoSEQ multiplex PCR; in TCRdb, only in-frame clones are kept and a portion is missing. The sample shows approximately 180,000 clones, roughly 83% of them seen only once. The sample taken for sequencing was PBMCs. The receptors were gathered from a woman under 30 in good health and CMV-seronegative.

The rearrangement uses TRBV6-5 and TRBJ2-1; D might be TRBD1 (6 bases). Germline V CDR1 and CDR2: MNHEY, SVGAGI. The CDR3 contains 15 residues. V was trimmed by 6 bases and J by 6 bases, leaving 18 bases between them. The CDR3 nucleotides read TGTGCCAGCAGGGTCTGGGACAAGGCGGGCAATGAGCAGTTCTTC. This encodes CASRVWDKAGNEQFF.

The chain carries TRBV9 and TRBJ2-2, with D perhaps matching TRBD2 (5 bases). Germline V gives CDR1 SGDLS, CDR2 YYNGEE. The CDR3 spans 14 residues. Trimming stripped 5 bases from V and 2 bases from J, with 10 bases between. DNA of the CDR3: TGTGCCAGCAGACGACGGGAAAACACCGGGGAGCTGTTTTTT. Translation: CASRRRENTGELFF.

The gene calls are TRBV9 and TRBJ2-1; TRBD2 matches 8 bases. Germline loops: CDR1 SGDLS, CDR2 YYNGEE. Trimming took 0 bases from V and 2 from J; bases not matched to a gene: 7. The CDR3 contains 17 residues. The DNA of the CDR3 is TGTGCCAGCAGCGTAGTCGATAGCGGGGCTGCCTACAATGAGCAGTTCTTC. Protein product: CASSVVDSGAAYNEQFF.

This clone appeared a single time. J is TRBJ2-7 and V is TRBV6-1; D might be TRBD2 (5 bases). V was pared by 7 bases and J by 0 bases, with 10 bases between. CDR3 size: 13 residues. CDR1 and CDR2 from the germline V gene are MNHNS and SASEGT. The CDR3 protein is CASTRGSSYEQYF. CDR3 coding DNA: TGTGCCAGCACACGAGGGAGCTCCTACGAGCAGTACTTC.

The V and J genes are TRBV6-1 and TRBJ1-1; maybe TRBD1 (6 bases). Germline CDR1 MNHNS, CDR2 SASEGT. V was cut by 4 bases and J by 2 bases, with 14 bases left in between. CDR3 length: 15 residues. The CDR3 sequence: CASSVAGVLNTEAFF. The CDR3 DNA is TGTGCCAGCAGTGTGGCAGGGGTTTTAAACACTGAAGCTTTCTTT.

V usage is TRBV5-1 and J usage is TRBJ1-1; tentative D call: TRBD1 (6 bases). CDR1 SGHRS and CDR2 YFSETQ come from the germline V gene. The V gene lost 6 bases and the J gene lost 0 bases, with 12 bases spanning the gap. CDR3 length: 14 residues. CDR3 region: CASTGGGMNTEAFF. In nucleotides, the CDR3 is TGCGCCAGCACGGGAGGGGGTATGAACACTGAAGCTTTCTTT.

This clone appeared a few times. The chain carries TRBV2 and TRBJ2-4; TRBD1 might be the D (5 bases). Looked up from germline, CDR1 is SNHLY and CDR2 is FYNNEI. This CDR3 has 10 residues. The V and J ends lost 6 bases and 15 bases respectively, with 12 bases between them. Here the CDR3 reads CASSREGAYF. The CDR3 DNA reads TGTGCCAGCAGCCGAGAAGGGGCGTACTTC.

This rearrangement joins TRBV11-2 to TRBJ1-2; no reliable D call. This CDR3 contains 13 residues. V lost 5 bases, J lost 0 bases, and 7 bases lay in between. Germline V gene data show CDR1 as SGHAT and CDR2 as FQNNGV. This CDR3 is CASSQHANYGYTF. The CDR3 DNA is TGTGCCAGCAGCCAACACGCTAACTATGGCTACACCTTC.

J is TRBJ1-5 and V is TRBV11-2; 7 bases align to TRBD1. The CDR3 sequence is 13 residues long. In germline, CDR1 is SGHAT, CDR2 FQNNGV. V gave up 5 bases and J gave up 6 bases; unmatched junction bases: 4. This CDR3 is CASSQGGLQPQHF. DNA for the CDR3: TGTGCCAGCAGCCAAGGGGGCCTTCAGCCCCAGCATTTT.

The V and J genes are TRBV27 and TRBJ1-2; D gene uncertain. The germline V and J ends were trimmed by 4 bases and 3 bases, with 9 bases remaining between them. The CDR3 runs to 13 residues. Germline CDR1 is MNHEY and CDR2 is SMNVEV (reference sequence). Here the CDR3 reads CASSWAADYGYTF. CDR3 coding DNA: TGTGCCAGCAGTTGGGCAGCCGACTATGGCTACACCTTC.

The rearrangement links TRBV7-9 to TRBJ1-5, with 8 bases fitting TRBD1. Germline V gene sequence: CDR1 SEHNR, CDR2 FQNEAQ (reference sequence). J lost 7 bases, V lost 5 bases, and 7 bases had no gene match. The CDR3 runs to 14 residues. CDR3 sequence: CASSADRGGQPQHF. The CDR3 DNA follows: TGTGCCAGCAGCGCCGACAGGGGTGGACAGCCCCAGCATTTT. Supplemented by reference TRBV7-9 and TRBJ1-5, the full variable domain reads DTGVSQNPRHKITKRGQNVTFRCDPISEHNRLYWYRQTLGQGPEFLTYFQNEAQLEKSRLLSDRFSAERPKGSFSTLEIQRTEQGDSAMYLCASSADRGGQPQHFGDGTRLSIL.

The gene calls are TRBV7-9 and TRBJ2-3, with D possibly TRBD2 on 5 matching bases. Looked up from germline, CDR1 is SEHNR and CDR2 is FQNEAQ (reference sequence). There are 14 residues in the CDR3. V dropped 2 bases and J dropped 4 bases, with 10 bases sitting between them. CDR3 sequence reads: CASSLRGSSDTQYF. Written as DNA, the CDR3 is TGTGCCAGCAGCTTAAGAGGGAGCTCAGATACGCAGTATTTT.

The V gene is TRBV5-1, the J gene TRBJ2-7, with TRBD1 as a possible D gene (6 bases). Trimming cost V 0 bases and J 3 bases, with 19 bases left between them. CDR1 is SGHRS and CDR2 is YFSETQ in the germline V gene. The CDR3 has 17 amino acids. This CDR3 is CASSLARDTQTHYEQYF. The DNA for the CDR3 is TGCGCCAGCAGCTTGGCCCGGGACACCCAAACACACTACGAGCAGTACTTC.

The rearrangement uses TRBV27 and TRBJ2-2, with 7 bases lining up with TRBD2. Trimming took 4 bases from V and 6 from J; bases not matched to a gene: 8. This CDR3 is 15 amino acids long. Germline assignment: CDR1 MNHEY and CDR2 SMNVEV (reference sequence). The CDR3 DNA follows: TGTGCCAGCAGTTCGCGGGGGTGGTTGGCCGGGGAGCTGTTTTTT. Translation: CASSSRGWLAGELFF.

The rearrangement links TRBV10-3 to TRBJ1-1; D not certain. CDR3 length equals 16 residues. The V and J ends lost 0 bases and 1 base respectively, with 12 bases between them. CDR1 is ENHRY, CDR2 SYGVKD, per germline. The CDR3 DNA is TGTGCCATCAGTGAGTCGTGGAGTCTCACGAACACTGAAGCTTTCTTT. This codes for CAISESWSLTNTEAFF.

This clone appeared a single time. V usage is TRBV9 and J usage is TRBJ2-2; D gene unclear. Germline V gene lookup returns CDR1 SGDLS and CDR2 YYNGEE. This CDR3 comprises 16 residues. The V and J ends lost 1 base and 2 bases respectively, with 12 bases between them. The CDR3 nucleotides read TGTGCCAGCAGCGTATGGTCTCTAGGCAACACCGGGGAGCTGTTTTTT. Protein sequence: CASSVWSLGNTGELFF.

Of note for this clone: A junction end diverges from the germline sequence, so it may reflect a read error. CDR3 residues: CASTLRGGYEQYF. Here the CDR3 DNA reads TGTGCCAGCACCTTACGGGGGGGGTACGAGCAGTACTTC. The J gene is TRBJ2-7, the V gene TRBV7-9; 8 bases align to TRBD2. Germline CDR1 reads SEHNR; CDR2 reads FQNEAQ (reference sequence). CDR3 length equals 13 residues.

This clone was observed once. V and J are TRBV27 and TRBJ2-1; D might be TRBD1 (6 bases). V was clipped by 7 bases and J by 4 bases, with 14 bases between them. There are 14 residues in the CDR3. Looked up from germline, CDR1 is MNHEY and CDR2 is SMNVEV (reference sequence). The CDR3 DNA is TGTGCCAGCACTAGGACAGCCGCATACAATGAGCAGTTCTTC. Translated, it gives CASTRTAAYNEQFF.

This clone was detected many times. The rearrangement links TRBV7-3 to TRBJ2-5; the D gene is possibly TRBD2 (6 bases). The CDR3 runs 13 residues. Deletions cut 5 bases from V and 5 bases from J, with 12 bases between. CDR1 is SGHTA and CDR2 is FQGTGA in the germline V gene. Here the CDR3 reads CASSPSRGETQYF. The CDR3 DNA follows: TGTGCCAGCAGCCCTAGCCGGGGGGAGACCCAGTACTTC.

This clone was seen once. This CDR3 is CASSPTGTRRAEAFF. The CDR3 DNA follows: TGTGCCAGCAGCCCCACTGGCACCCGGCGGGCTGAAGCTTTCTTT. The genes are TRBV9 and TRBJ1-1; no clear D. The CDR3 runs 15 residues. The V end was cut by 4 bases, the J end by 6 bases, with 19 bases between. Germline V gene sequence: CDR1 SGDLS, CDR2 YYNGEE.

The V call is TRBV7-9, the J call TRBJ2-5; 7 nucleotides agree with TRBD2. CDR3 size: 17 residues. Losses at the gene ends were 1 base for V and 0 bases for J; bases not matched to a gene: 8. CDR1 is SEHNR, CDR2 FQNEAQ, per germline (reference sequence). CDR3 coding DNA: TGTGCCAGCAGCTTAGGGGGCGGGAGTAGGTACCAAGAGACCCAGTACTTC. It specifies CASSLGGGSRYQETQYF.

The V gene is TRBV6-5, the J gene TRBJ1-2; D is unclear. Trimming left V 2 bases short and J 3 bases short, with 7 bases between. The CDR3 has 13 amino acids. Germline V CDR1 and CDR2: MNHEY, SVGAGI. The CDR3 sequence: CASSYVSDYGYTF. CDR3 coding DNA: TGTGCCAGCAGTTACGTCTCGGACTATGGCTACACCTTC.

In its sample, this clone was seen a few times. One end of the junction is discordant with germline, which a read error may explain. Here the CDR3 DNA reads TGTGCCAGCAGCCAAGCGGTCTATACGTGGGCCAATTTT. Its translation is CASSQAVYTWANF. J is TRBJ1-1 and V is TRBV4-2; no reliable D call. Germline assignment: CDR1 LGHNA and CDR2 YNFKEQ. CDR3 length: 13 residues.

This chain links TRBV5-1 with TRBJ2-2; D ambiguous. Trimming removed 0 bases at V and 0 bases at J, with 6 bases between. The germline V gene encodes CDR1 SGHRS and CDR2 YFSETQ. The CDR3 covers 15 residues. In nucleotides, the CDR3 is TGCGCCAGCAGCTTGGTTTTCGCGAACACCGGGGAGCTGTTTTTT. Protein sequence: CASSLVFANTGELFF.